Listed here is a single T cell receptor (beta chain). The entry originates in a study of cytotoxic CD8 clonotypes in ibrutinib-treated CLL. Germline CDR1 SEHNR, CDR2 FQNEAQ (reference sequence). V lost 5 bases and J lost 1, with 11 bases in between. The CDR3 is 14 amino acids. The assay was immunoSEQ multiplex PCR, and TCRdb's table has in-frame clones only and misses some. The sample lists over 140,000 clones, approximately 80% occurring once. The sequence was obtained from a human donor with chronic lymphocytic leukemia. This chain links TRBV7-9 with TRBJ1-1, with D hard to call. The specimen was PBMCs, collected after 36 months of ibrutinib treatment. The CDR3: CASSPFDGNTEAFF. CDR3 DNA: TGTGCCAGCAGCCCCTTCGACGGGAACACTGAAGCTTTCTTT.